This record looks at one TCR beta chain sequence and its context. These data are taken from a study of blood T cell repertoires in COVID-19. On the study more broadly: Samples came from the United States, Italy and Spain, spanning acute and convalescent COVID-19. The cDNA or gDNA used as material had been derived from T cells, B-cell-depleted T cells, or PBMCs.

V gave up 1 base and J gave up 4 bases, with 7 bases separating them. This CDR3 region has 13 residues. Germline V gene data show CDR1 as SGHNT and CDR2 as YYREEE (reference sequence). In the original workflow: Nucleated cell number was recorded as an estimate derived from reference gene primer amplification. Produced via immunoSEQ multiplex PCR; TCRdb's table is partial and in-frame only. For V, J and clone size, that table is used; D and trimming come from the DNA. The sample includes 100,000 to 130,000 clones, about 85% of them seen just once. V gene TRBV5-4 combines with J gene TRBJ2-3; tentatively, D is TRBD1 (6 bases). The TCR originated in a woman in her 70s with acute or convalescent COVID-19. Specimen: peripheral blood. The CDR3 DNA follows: TGTGCCAGCAGCTTGTACAGGGCAGATACGCAGTATTTT. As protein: CASSLYRADTQYF.